These 21 T cell receptor beta chains were sequenced from one sample in a study of early T cells in non-severe SARS-CoV-2 infection. TCRdb redid the calling of the 5' RACE reads with MiXCR, one entry per CDR3 protein. This sample has about 110,000 distinct CDR3 sequences, with over 8.5% found just once. The sequencing input was whole blood. All receptors derive from an adult who was a healthcare worker with PCR-confirmed SARS-CoV-2 infection or an uninfected control (not recorded which).

V usage is TRBV10-3 and J usage is TRBJ2-3, with TRBD2 identical over 8 bases. The V segment lost 8 bases and the J segment 6 bases; nucleotides outside the gene matches: 7. The CDR3 extends over 13 amino acids. CDR1 and CDR2 from the germline V gene are ENHRY and SYGVKD. CDR3 nucleotide sequence: TGTGCCATCGATAGCGGGACGAGGGATACGCAGTATTTT. Amino acid sequence: CAIDSGTRDTQYF.

The sample holds many counts of this clonotype. The chain links TRBV4-2 to TRBJ2-7, with TRBD2 matching over 10 bases. Trimming at V came to 0 bases and at J to 7 bases, leaving 6 bases not matched to a gene. CDR1 and CDR2 from the germline V gene are LGHNA and YNFKEQ. This CDR3 spans 15 amino acids. CDR3 sequence: CASSQEWTSGREQYF. The CDR3 DNA follows: TGTGCCAGCAGCCAAGAATGGACTAGCGGTCGTGAGCAGTACTTC.

Only a few counts were recorded for this clonotype. The V call is TRBV9, the J call TRBJ2-3; weak D call: TRBD2 (5 bases). This CDR3 is built from 16 residues. V was pared by 5 bases and J by 5 bases, with 21 bases between. Per germline, CDR1 SGDLS and CDR2 YYNGEE. The CDR3 DNA follows: TGTGCCAGCAGTCTTCTAGCCGTGGCTAGTGGAGATACGCAGTATTTT. This codes for CASSLLAVASGDTQYF.

The V call is TRBV15, the J call TRBJ1-1; possible D gene TRBD1, 5 bases. The germline gives CDR1 LNHNV, CDR2 YYDKDF (reference sequence). The V end was cut by 0 bases, the J end by 4 bases, with 15 bases between. This CDR3 region has 16 residues. The CDR3 reads CATSRDRGRAATEAFF. The CDR3 nucleotides read TGTGCCACCAGCAGAGATCGGGGCAGGGCGGCCACTGAAGCTTTCTTT.

The chain carries TRBV5-6 and TRBJ2-1, with TRBD1 matching over 7 bases. This CDR3 is 15 amino acids long. CDR1 is SGHDT and CDR2 is YYEEEE in the germline V gene. V lost 1 base to trimming and J lost 9 bases; unmatched junction nucleotides: 10. CDR3 residues: CASSLSETGRFEQFF. The CDR3 DNA reads as TGTGCCAGCAGCTTGTCTGAGACAGGGAGATTTGAGCAGTTCTTC. The complete variable domain, with remaining parts taken from reference TRBV5-6 and TRBJ2-1, reads DAGVTQSPTHLIKTRGQQVTLRCSPKSGHDTVSWYQQALGQGPQFIFQYYEEEERQRGNFPDRFSGHQFPNYSSELNVNALLLGDSALYLCASSLSETGRFEQFFGPGTRLTVL.

CDR3 loop: CASRFGGRGTSYEQYF. CDR3 nucleotides: TGTGCCAGCAGATTCGGGGGTCGAGGCACCTCTTACGAGCAGTACTTC. The rearrangement links TRBV28 to TRBJ2-7; maybe TRBD2 (6 bases). CDR3 length: 16 residues. The germline V gene has CDR1 MDHEN and CDR2 SYDVKM. The V and J ends lost 6 bases and 4 bases respectively, with 22 bases between them.

The chain joins TRBV20-1 to TRBJ2-7; 12 bases fit TRBD2. The CDR3 covers 14 residues. The V gene end was trimmed by 6 bases and the J gene end by 3 bases; junction bases not matched to a gene: 6. Germline values: CDR1 DFQATT, CDR2 SNEGSKA (reference sequence). CDR3 amino acids: CSARLAGVIYEQYF. Here the CDR3 DNA reads TGCAGTGCCAGACTAGCGGGAGTGATCTACGAGCAGTACTTC.

V is TRBV28 and J is TRBJ1-4; D not certain. Deletions cut 5 bases from V and 0 bases from J, with 10 bases between. Germline assignment: CDR1 MDHEN and CDR2 SYDVKM. CDR3 length equals 15 residues. CDR3 region: CASSPGGSTNEKLFF. In nucleotides, the CDR3 is TGTGCCAGCAGTCCCGGTGGGTCAACTAATGAAAAACTGTTTTTT.

This chain links TRBV4-1 with TRBJ2-1, with TRBD2 as a possible D gene (5 bases). Looked up from germline, CDR1 is MGHRA and CDR2 is YSYEKL. This CDR3 spans 16 amino acids. Trimming took 4 bases from V and 0 from J, leaving 13 bases between them. The CDR3 nucleotides read TGCGCCAGCAGCCCAAACGGACTGGGCTCCTACAATGAGCAGTTCTTC. It translates to CASSPNGLGSYNEQFF.

Regarding this clonotype: A much larger clone differs by one base, so this may be a read error. The chain has TRBV3-1 and TRBJ2-7, with 12 bases matching TRBD2. The CDR3 length is 15 residues. Germline V lookup: CDR1 LGHDT, CDR2 YNNKEL (reference sequence). This CDR3 is CASSPPSSGRGERYF. CDR3 DNA: TGTGCCAGCAGCCCCCCCTCTAGCGGGAGGGGGGAGCGGTACTTC.

This clonotype was counted many times. The V call is TRBV7-6, the J call TRBJ2-2; 10 bases are shared with TRBD1. Per germline, CDR1 SGHVS and CDR2 FNYEAQ. The CDR3 sequence is 17 residues long. Trimming cost V 4 bases and J 5 bases; bases outside gene matches: 10. Written as DNA, the CDR3 is TGTGCCAGCAGCTCCACCGGGACAGGGGATAGGACCGGGGAGCTGTTTTTT. As protein: CASSSTGTGDRTGELFF.

This clonotype was seen repeatedly, ten times or more. The V call is TRBV5-6, the J call TRBJ1-1; 7 positions agree with TRBD1. With V trimmed by 3 bases and J by 11 bases, 7 bases remained unmatched. This CDR3 has 12 amino acids. Germline-derived CDR1 and CDR2 are SGHDT and YYEEEE. In nucleotides, the CDR3 is TGTGCCAGCAGCTCGCTCGACAGGGACGCTTTCTTT. Its protein product is CASSSLDRDAFF. Drawing the rest from reference TRBV5-6 and TRBJ1-1, the complete variable domain is DAGVTQSPTHLIKTRGQQVTLRCSPKSGHDTVSWYQQALGQGPQFIFQYYEEEERQRGNFPDRFSGHQFPNYSSELNVNALLLGDSALYLCASSSLDRDAFFGQGTRLTVV.

This clonotype was found many times. The genes are TRBV9 and TRBJ1-2; 9 nucleotides align to TRBD1. V gave up 0 bases and J gave up 7 bases; unmatched junction bases: 7. There are 15 residues in the CDR3. Germline V gene lookup returns CDR1 SGDLS and CDR2 YYNGEE. CDR3: CASSVDGTGWSGYTF. CDR3 DNA sequence: TGTGCCAGCAGCGTAGATGGGACAGGGTGGAGTGGCTACACCTTC.

This CDR3 reads CSPTTSGTDTQYF. In nucleotides, the CDR3 is TGCAGTCCCACGACTAGCGGCACAGATACGCAGTATTTT. This sequence joins TRBV20-1 and TRBJ2-3, with TRBD2 matching over 8 bases. CDR1 is DFQATT, CDR2 SNEGSKA, per germline (reference sequence). Trimming took 8 bases from V and 1 from J; bases not matched to a gene: 5. The CDR3 covers 13 residues.

The chain recombines TRBV9 with TRBJ2-7; no reliable D call. V was trimmed by 0 bases and J by 1 base, leaving 5 bases between them. There are 13 residues in the CDR3. Germline CDR1 and CDR2: SGDLS and YYNGEE. The CDR3 DNA sequence: TGTGCCAGCAGCGTAGCCAGTTCCTACGAGCAGTACTTC. Encoded protein: CASSVASSYEQYF.

This clonotype was counted many times. The rearrangement uses TRBV20-1 and TRBJ2-7; 8 positions match TRBD2. Germline V gene data show CDR1 as DFQATT and CDR2 as SNEGSKA (reference sequence). The trim removed 2 bases at V and 0 bases at J, leaving 15 bases unmatched. The CDR3 runs to 18 residues. CDR3 sequence: CSARSGTISGTYSYEQYF. CDR3 in DNA: TGCAGTGCTAGATCGGGGACAATTAGCGGGACGTACTCCTACGAGCAGTACTTC.

This clonotype came up many times. The V and J genes are TRBV20-1 and TRBJ2-1; D remains unclear. V was trimmed by 2 bases and J by 0 bases, leaving 14 bases between them. The CDR3 is made up of 16 amino acids. Germline CDR1 and CDR2: DFQATT and SNEGSKA (reference sequence). The CDR3 reads CSARTPTGSSYNEQFF. The CDR3 bases are TGCAGTGCTAGAACCCCCACGGGTAGCTCCTACAATGAGCAGTTCTTC.

This clonotype showed up just a few times. The chain recombines TRBV4-3 with TRBJ1-2, with a possible D match to TRBD1 (5 bases). Per germline, CDR1 LGHNA and CDR2 YSLEER. V was clipped by 0 bases and J by 5 bases, with 10 bases between them. The CDR3 extends over 14 amino acids. The CDR3 loop is CASSQDRGYYGYTF. CDR3 nucleotide sequence: TGCGCCAGCAGCCAAGATCGGGGGTATTATGGCTACACCTTC.

This clonotype was observed at least ten times. V is TRBV28 and J is TRBJ2-2, with a weak D call TRBD2 (5 bases). Germline lookup yields CDR1 MDHEN and CDR2 SYDVKM. This CDR3 comprises 16 residues. The ends were cut back, 4 bases at V and 6 bases at J, with 18 bases in the middle. The CDR3 coding sequence is TGTGCCAGCAGTTCAGTGACTACCCGTTTCCCCGGGGAGCTGTTTTTT. This sequence encodes CASSSVTTRFPGELFF.

CDR3 nucleotide sequence: TGTGCCAGCAGCCGGGCTAGCGACAATGAGCAGTTCTTC. Amino acids: CASSRASDNEQFF. The chain couples TRBV9 to TRBJ2-1; the D gene is possibly TRBD2 (6 bases). The CDR3 is 13 residues long. Trimming left V 4 bases short and J 5 bases short, with 10 bases between. Germline-derived CDR1 and CDR2 are SGDLS and YYNGEE.

V and J are TRBV7-2 and TRBJ2-7; D gene ambiguous. Germline values: CDR1 SGHTA, CDR2 FQGNSA. The CDR3 covers 13 residues. V was pared by 4 bases and J by 11 bases, with 18 bases between. CDR3 residues: CASSSQPLQRKYF. The CDR3 DNA reads TGTGCCAGCAGCTCCCAACCCCTACAAAGGAAGTACTTC.